The rows below give T cell receptor beta chains drawn from one sample of a study of Ad26.COV2.S vaccination and SARS-CoV-2 variants. Using immunoSEQ multiplex PCR, the repertoire was profiled, and TCRdb retains in-frame clones only, with some absent. Among around 340,000 clones listed, about 87% were seen once. The sample in question was peripheral blood, obtained in a trial of Ad26.COV2.S vaccine versus placebo. These receptors were collected from a person between 18 and 60 years old who received the Ad26.COV2.S COVID-19 vaccine or a placebo. Both conserved end residues are part of each CDR3. A D gene is named only where the DNA matches it firmly. Some rows have no size entry. The others give once, few or many, or a class for an expanded clone.

cdr3_length	v_call	d_call	clone_size	j_call	cdr3_aa	cdr3_nt
15	TRBV27	TRBD1	-	TRBJ2-2	CASSLPWTGVGELFF	TGTGCCAGCAGTCTACCTTGGACAGGGGTCGGGGAGCTGTTTTTT
16	TRBV28	-	-	TRBJ2-4	CASSSRPTLAKNIQYF	TGTGCCAGCAGTTCCAGACCGACACTAGCCAAAAACATTCAGTACTTC
13	TRBV5-8	-	-	TRBJ2-7	CASSKGIQGTQYF	TGTGCCAGCAGCAAAGGGATCCAGGGGACGCAGTACTTC
15	TRBV5-8	TRBD1	-	TRBJ2-7	CASSLEGTGSYEQYF	TGTGCCAGCAGCTTGGAAGGGACAGGCTCCTACGAGCAGTACTTC
14	TRBV5-1	-	-	TRBJ2-7	CASSLKDSSYEQYF	TGCGCCAGCAGCTTAAAGGACAGCTCCTACGAGCAGTACTTC
15	TRBV9	TRBD1	-	TRBJ1-2	CASSVAGTGGHGYTF	TGTGCCAGCAGCGTAGCAGGGACAGGGGGTCATGGCTACACCTTC
15	TRBV6-5	-	-	TRBJ1-2	CASSYRGQTNYGYTF	TGTGCCAGCAGTTACCGAGGCCAAACTAACTATGGCTACACCTTC
11	TRBV29-1	TRBD2	-	TRBJ2-3	CSVVTGTSRRF	TGCAGCGTCGTGACCGGGACTAGCCGTAGATTT
14	TRBV7-3	-	-	TRBJ1-5	CASSLNTGNQPQHF	TGTGCCAGCAGCTTAAATACAGGCAATCAGCCCCAGCATTTT
17	TRBV28	-	-	TRBJ1-1	CASSLLVGTRGNTEAFF	TGTGCCAGCAGTTTATTAGTCGGGACGCGGGGGAACACTGAAGCTTTCTTT
13	TRBV19	-	-	TRBJ1-1	CASRVTVNTEAFF	TGTGCCAGTAGAGTAACTGTGAACACTGAAGCTTTCTTT
12	TRBV28	-	-	TRBJ2-7	CASSSWAYEQYF	TGTGCCAGCAGCTCTTGGGCTTATGAGCAGTACTTC
14	TRBV2	-	-	TRBJ2-1	CARTKGQGHHEQFF	TGTGCCAGAACCAAGGGGCAGGGTCACCATGAGCAGTTCTTC
16	TRBV3-1/TRBV3-2	TRBD2	-	TRBJ2-7	CASSQDRTSGRTEQYF	TGTGCCAGCAGCCAAGACAGAACTAGCGGGAGAACAGAGCAGTACTTC
13	TRBV7-2	-	-	TRBJ2-4	CASSSTRRNIQYF	TGTGCCAGCAGCTCGACTAGGCGGAACATTCAGTACTTC
16	TRBV11-1	TRBD1	-	TRBJ1-1	CASSFAGTGGNTEAFF	TGTGCCAGCAGCTTTGCCGGGACAGGAGGGAACACTGAAGCTTTCTTT
16	TRBV19	-	few	TRBJ2-1	CATSQFSGVSHNEQFF	TGTGCCACCTCCCAATTTTCAGGGGTTTCCCACAATGAGCAGTTCTTC
16	TRBV11-3	TRBD2	-	TRBJ2-3	CASSLGVTREGDTQYF	TGTGCCAGCAGCTTAGGAGTGACGCGGGAGGGAGATACGCAGTATTTT